This is a list of T cell receptor beta chains from one sample in a study of blood T cell repertoires in COVID-19. Sequencing was performed with immunoSEQ multiplex PCR; in TCRdb, only in-frame clones are kept and a portion is missing. The repertoire consists of around 300,000 clones, with around nine tenths occurring once and the leading ten covering roughly 3%. The sequencing sample was made of PBMCs or T cells enriched from blood (not recorded which). These receptors all stem from a woman aged 18 to 35 who had recovered from COVID-19. Both conserved end residues are part of each CDR3. A D gene is named only where the DNA matches it firmly. Size tells how often a clone was seen (once, few, many) or the class of an expanded clone, and some rows leave it out.

j_call | clone_size | v_call | d_call | cdr3_nt | cdr3_aa
TRBJ2-2 | NA | TRBV5-1 | NA | TGCGCCAGCAGCTTGGACGGGGGGCAGAACACCGGGGAGCTGTTTTTT | CASSLDGGQNTGELFF
TRBJ2-7 | once | TRBV3-1/TRBV3-2 | NA | TGTGCCAGCAGCCAAGGTGTGGGGGGGCCCCAGGGATACGAGCAGTACTTC | CASSQGVGGPQGYEQYF
TRBJ2-7 | NA | TRBV19 | TRBD2 | TGTGCCGCCGGGGGGGATGAGCAGTACTTC | CAAGGDEQYF
TRBJ2-3 | NA | TRBV4-2 | NA | TGTGCCAGCAGCCAAGAGGTCGGTACTAGCACAGATACGCAGTATTTT | CASSQEVGTSTDTQYF
TRBJ2-1 | many | TRBV15 | TRBD2 | TGTGCCACCAGCAGAGATAAAGGACTAGATTACAATGAGCAGTTCTTC | CATSRDKGLDYNEQFF
TRBJ2-6 | NA | TRBV7-8 | NA | TGTGCCAGCAGCTCGCAGACAGTCTCTGGGGCCAACGTCCTGACTTTC | CASSSQTVSGANVLTF
TRBJ1-5 | NA | TRBV12-5 | NA | TGTGCTAGTGGTTTGCTAACGGGTCAAAATCAGCCCCAGCATTTT | CASGLLTGQNQPQHF
TRBJ1-2 | NA | TRBV5-6 | NA | TGTGCCAGCAGCTTGGCCGGGAAGTCCTATGGCTACACCTTC | CASSLAGKSYGYTF
TRBJ1-5 | NA | TRBV18 | TRBD1 | TGTGCCAGCTCAGTGCGCCGGGACAGAGATCAGCCCCAGCATTTT | CASSVRRDRDQPQHF
TRBJ2-6 | NA | TRBV5-1 | TRBD1 | TGCGCCAGCGGACAGGGGGCTGGGGCCAACGTCCTGACTTTC | CASGQGAGANVLTF
TRBJ1-1 | NA | TRBV7-2 | TRBD1 | TGTGCCAGCAGCCCACTCGACAGGGCGGGCACTGAAGCTTTCTTT | CASSPLDRAGTEAFF
TRBJ2-7 | NA | TRBV7-9 | NA | TGTGCCAGCAGCTCCCCGTGGGCAAACTACGAGCAGTACTTC | CASSSPWANYEQYF
TRBJ2-1 | NA | TRBV30 | TRBD2 | TGTGCCTGGAAGCGGGGGGCCTACAATGAGCAGTTCTTC | CAWKRGAYNEQFF
TRBJ2-1 | many | TRBV18 | TRBD2 | TGTGCCAGCTCACCCACTAGCGGGGGGGCGAATGAGCAGTTCTTC | CASSPTSGGANEQFF
TRBJ1-6 | NA | TRBV4-1 | NA | TGCGCCAGCAGCCAAGGAAAGGGTGCGGGGCGGAATTCACCCCTCCACTTT | CASSQGKGAGRNSPLHF
TRBJ1-1 | NA | TRBV30 | NA | TGTGCCTGGAGTGAATCCGCGATGAACACTGAAGCTTTCTTT | CAWSESAMNTEAFF
TRBJ1-5 | NA | TRBV19 | TRBD1 | TGTGCCAGCCAAAGGACAGGGTCATATAGCAATCAGCCCCAGCATTTT | CASQRTGSYSNQPQHF
TRBJ2-1 | NA | TRBV27 | TRBD2 | TGTGCCAGCAGTTTAGGCGGGAGCTCCTACAATGAGCAGTTCTTC | CASSLGGSSYNEQFF
TRBJ1-1 | NA | TRBV15 | TRBD1 | TGTGCCACCAGCATTACAGGGGGTAACACTGAAGCTTTCTTT | CATSITGGNTEAFF
TRBJ2-7 | NA | TRBV11-1 | NA | TGTGCCAGCAGCTTAGGATCCGGCTCCTACGAGCAGTACTTC | CASSLGSGSYEQYF
TRBJ2-2 | NA | TRBV27 | TRBD2 | TGTGCCAGCAGTCTAGCGGGATTTGCCGGGGAGCTGTTTTTT | CASSLAGFAGELFF
TRBJ1-2 | NA | TRBV30 | NA | TGTGCCTGGAGCTTACTAGGCGGCGATGGCTACACCTTC | CAWSLLGGDGYTF
TRBJ2-1 | NA | TRBV13 | TRBD2 | TGTGCCAGCAGCGGACCCGGGACTAGGATCGGTGGGCGGGAGTCCACCTACAATGAGCAGTTCTTC | CASSGPGTRIGGRESTYNEQFF
TRBJ2-7 | few | TRBV7-2 | TRBD2 | TGTGCCAGCAGCCCTGGGACTAGCGGACGACGCTACGAGCAGTACTTC | CASSPGTSGRRYEQYF
TRBJ1-2 | NA | TRBV5-1 | TRBD1 | TGCGCCAGCAGCCTCCGACAGGGCGGCGACTATGGCTACACCTTC | CASSLRQGGDYGYTF
TRBJ2-5 | NA | TRBV19 | NA | TGTGCCAGGCCCCAAGGGGTCGAGACCCAGTACTTC | CARPQGVETQYF
TRBJ1-2 | NA | TRBV28 | TRBD1 | TGTGCCAGCAGTTTACGGGGACAGGGATTTGCCTATGGCTACACCTTC | CASSLRGQGFAYGYTF
TRBJ2-1 | NA | TRBV7-9 | NA | TGTGCCAGCAGCTTACTCCGGGTTTTGCGCAATGAGCAGTTCTTC | CASSLLRVLRNEQFF
TRBJ2-1 | NA | TRBV19 | TRBD1 | TGTGCCAGTAGTTCCGAGGACAGGATAAATGAGCAGTTCTTC | CASSSEDRINEQFF
TRBJ2-1 | NA | TRBV5-5 | TRBD2 | TGTGCCAGCAGCCCGGGACTAACTACCAATGAGCAGTTCTTC | CASSPGLTTNEQFF